This TCR beta chain came from a study of shared clonotypes between healthy human individuals. Study results and caveats: Naive CD4 clonotypes overlapped across several donors at roughly 4.5%.

Generated by immunoSEQ multiplex PCR, the TCRdb table keeps only in-frame clones and is missing some. The top ten clones hold 1.7% of a sample with hundreds of thousands of clones, approximately 74% of them seen once. The germline CDR1 and CDR2 sequences are SGHRS and YFSETQ. The CDR3 consists of 14 residues. V was clipped by 4 bases and J by 9 bases; unmatched bases: 6. Comment on this clone: Antigen: not known. The sample has other DNA sequences that encode this CDR3 too.

The sequence was collected from a woman in her 30s in good health. The chain recombines TRBV5-1 with TRBJ1-5, with 11 bases matching TRBD1. Material: memory CD4+ T cells sorted from blood. Subset meaning: CD45RA-negative fraction. CDR3 coding DNA: TGCGCCAGCAGCCCCGGGACAGGGGGTTTGCCCCAGCATTTT. It specifies CASSPGTGGLPQHF.